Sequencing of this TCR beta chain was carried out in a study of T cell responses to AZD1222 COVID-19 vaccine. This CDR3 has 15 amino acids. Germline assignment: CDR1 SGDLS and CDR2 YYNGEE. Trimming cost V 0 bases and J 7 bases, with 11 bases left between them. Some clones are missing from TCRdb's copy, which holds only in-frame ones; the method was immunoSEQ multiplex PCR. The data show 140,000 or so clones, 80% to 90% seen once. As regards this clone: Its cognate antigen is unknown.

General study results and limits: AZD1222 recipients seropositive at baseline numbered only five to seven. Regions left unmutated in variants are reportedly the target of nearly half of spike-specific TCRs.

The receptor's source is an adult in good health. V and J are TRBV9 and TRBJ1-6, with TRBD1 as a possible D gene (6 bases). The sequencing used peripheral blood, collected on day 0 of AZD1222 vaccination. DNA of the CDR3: TGTGCCAGCAGCGTAGGTGGGGGGCCAAATTCACCCCTCCACTTT. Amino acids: CASSVGGGPNSPLHF.